The next 22 T cell receptor beta chains were all read from a single sample in a study of immune heterogeneity within non-small cell lung tumors. CDR3 of TCR beta was amplified by multiplex PCR that used 32 V and 13 J primers. Via MiXCR, TCRdb re-called the multiplex PCR reads, giving one row per CDR3 protein. This table has about 4,300 distinct CDR3 sequences, 20% to 25% appearing once. Bulk tumor genomic DNA constituted the template, at 550 to 750 ng per sample. Several biopsies per primary tumor were taken during surgery, spaced as far apart as possible. Newly diagnosed with untreated non-small cell lung cancer, the patients underwent curative surgery. The sample consisted of lung tumor tissue. These receptors all stem from a man aged 65 to 79 with non-small cell lung cancer.

V gene TRBV9 combines with J gene TRBJ1-4; no clear D. CDR3 length: 12 residues. V was shortened by 6 bases and J by 8 bases, with 11 bases between the two germline ends. The germline V gene encodes CDR1 SGDLS and CDR2 YYNGEE. In nucleotides, the CDR3 is TGTGCCAGCAATAAGGAAGGCGAAAAACTGTTTTTT. Translation gives CASNKEGEKLFF.

A remark on this clonotype: This may stem from a read error, because a much larger clone lies one nucleotide away. The chain uses TRBV30 and TRBJ2-1; D possibly corresponds to TRBD1 (5 bases). The J call may not be correct, given that the DNA end is closer to TRBJ2-5. The CDR3 sequence is 14 residues long. Germline CDR1 is GTSNPN and CDR2 is SVGIG (reference sequence). CDR3 residues: CAWSPWAGLETQYF. CDR3 nucleotides: TGTGCCTGGAGTCCTTGGGCAGGGCTGGAGACCCAGTACTTC.

On this clonotype: The junction differs from germline at one of its ends, possibly a read error. This sequence joins TRBV4-2 and TRBJ2-7; D gene unclear. Germline V CDR1 and CDR2: LGHNA, YNFKEQ. The CDR3 consists of 15 residues. The CDR3 nucleotides read TGTGCCAGCAGCCAAACATTAATAGACTCCTACGAGAAGTACTTC. Its translation: CASSQTLIDSYEKYF.

By sample fraction, this clonotype is medium-sized (0.01 to 0.1%). The V call is TRBV28, the J call TRBJ1-1; D ambiguous. There are 16 residues in the CDR3. Per germline, CDR1 MDHEN and CDR2 SYDVKM. V dropped 3 bases and J dropped 2 bases, with 16 bases sitting between them. The CDR3 protein is CASSLLAGKGNTEAFF. CDR3 bases: TGTGCCAGCAGTTTGTTGGCCGGGAAAGGTAACACTGAAGCTTTCTTT.

In its sample, this clonotype is medium-sized. V is TRBV18 and J is TRBJ2-2; D remains ambiguous. Trimming took 0 bases from V and 4 from J, leaving 12 bases between them. Per the germline V gene, CDR1 is KGHSH and CDR2 is LQKENI. This CDR3 is 16 amino acids long. The CDR3 region has the DNA TGTGCCAGCTCACCACCGGTTGGGCGTAGCACCGGGGAGCTGTTTTTT. Translated, it gives CASSPPVGRSTGELFF.

This clonotype is medium-sized. The J gene is TRBJ2-2, the V gene TRBV12-5; weak D call: TRBD2 (6 bases). CDR1 is LGHNT and CDR2 is FRNRAP in the germline V gene. V was pared by 0 bases and J by 3 bases, with 8 bases between. The CDR3 consists of 15 residues. CDR3 bases: TGTGCTAGTGGTTTGGTATCGGGGGACACCGGGGAGCTGTTTTTT. The encoded protein is CASGLVSGDTGELFF.

By sample share, this clonotype is medium-sized (0.01 to 0.1%). The V call is TRBV12-3 or TRBV12-4, the J call TRBJ2-3, with D possibly matching TRBD2 (5 bases). CDR3 length equals 12 residues. The V gene lost 6 bases and the J gene lost 11 bases, with 15 bases spanning the gap. CDR3 protein: CASSLSSGRQYF. In nucleotides, the CDR3 is TGTGCCAGCAGCCTAAGTTCGGGGAGGCAGTATTTT.

Concerning this clonotype: Its ends do not fully match the called genes, so a read error is possible. The gene calls are TRBV7-7 and TRBJ2-5, with 12 bases lining up with TRBD2. The CDR3 contains 15 residues. From germline, CDR1 is SSHAT and CDR2 FNYEAQ (reference sequence). The CDR3 sequence: CASSPTGTSGETQYF. In nucleotides, the CDR3 is TGTGCTAGCAGCCCAACGGGGACTAGCGGGGAGACCCAGTACTTC.

J is TRBJ2-3 and V is TRBV14; TRBD1 is a possible D gene (6 bases). The V gene lost 6 bases and the J gene lost 0 bases, with 10 bases spanning the gap. This CDR3 has 14 residues. CDR1 is SGHDN, CDR2 FVKESK, per germline. The CDR3 sequence: CASSQGFSTDTQYF. CDR3 in DNA: TGTGCCAGCAGTCAGGGGTTCAGCACAGATACGCAGTATTTT.

Turning to this clonotype: A much larger clone sits a single nucleotide away, making a read error possible. The chain uses TRBV13 and TRBJ2-3; D is unclear. Germline CDR1 is PRHDT and CDR2 is FYEKMQ (reference sequence). V was pared by 3 bases and J by 2 bases, with 6 bases between. The CDR3 runs to 13 residues. The CDR3 DNA reads TGTGCCAGCAGCTTCCCGTTCACAGATACGCAGTATTTT. The encoded protein is CASSFPFTDTQYF. Full variable domain (rest looked up from reference TRBV13 and TRBJ2-3): AAGVIQSPRHLIKEKRETATLKCYPIPRHDTVYWYQQGPGQDPQFLISFYEKMQSDKGSIPDRFSAQQFSDYHSELNMSSLELGDSALYFCASSFPFTDTQYFGPGTRLTVL.

About this clonotype itself: The germline gene is not matched at one end of the junction; a read error may be the cause. This chain uses TRBV27 with TRBJ1-1; D remains ambiguous. The CDR3 is made up of 13 amino acids. Germline CDR1 MNHEY, CDR2 SMNVEV (reference sequence). As DNA, the CDR3 is TGTGCCAGAAGTTTTAGCATGAACACTGAAGCTTTCTTT. Its translation is CARSFSMNTEAFF.

This clonotype is classed as medium-sized. V and J are TRBV6-1 and TRBJ2-7; D remains unclear. Germline CDR1 MNHNS, CDR2 SASEGT. Trimming took off 7 bases at V and 3 bases at J, with 16 bases between the two ends. This CDR3 has 14 residues. CDR3: CASTKSTTNYEQYF. The CDR3 DNA sequence: TGTGCCAGCACTAAGAGCACGACAAACTACGAGCAGTACTTC.

This clonotype is classed as medium-sized (0.01 to 0.1%). This chain uses TRBV10-3 with TRBJ1-2; the D gene is possibly TRBD1 (5 bases). The CDR3 is 13 residues long. CDR1 and CDR2 (germline): ENHRY, SYGVKD. V was trimmed by 5 bases and J by 6 bases, leaving 13 bases between them. CDR3 amino acids: CAISQEGSNGYTF. In nucleotides, the CDR3 is TGTGCCATCAGTCAGGAGGGGAGTAATGGCTACACCTTC.

By sample share, this clonotype is medium-sized. The chain employs TRBV6-1 and TRBJ2-2; possible D gene TRBD1, 5 bases. The germline CDR1 and CDR2 sequences are MNHNS and SASEGT. Trimming shortened V by 6 bases and J by 4 bases, and 21 bases separated the two germline ends. The CDR3 loop spans 17 amino acids. The CDR3, as DNA: TGTGCCAGCAGCCCCAGGGCCGTTTCTCCGGGCACCGGGGAGCTGTTTTTT. This gives the protein CASSPRAVSPGTGELFF.

This clonotype is classed as medium-sized. The CDR3 loop reads CASSLQVNTGELFF. CDR3 in DNA: TGTGCCAGTAGTCTTCAGGTGAACACCGGGGAGCTGTTTTTT. This chain joins TRBV19 and TRBJ2-2; the D is unclear. Germline V CDR1 and CDR2: LNHDA, SQIVND (reference sequence). The CDR3 length is 14 residues. Trimming left V 5 bases short and J 1 base short, with 8 bases between.

This clonotype is labeled as medium-sized. The CDR3 here is CSASSRGPSTDTQYF. In nucleotides, the CDR3 is TGCAGTGCTAGCTCCCGGGGTCCTAGCACAGATACGCAGTATTTT. The V and J genes are TRBV20-1 and TRBJ2-3; TRBD2 is a possible D gene (5 bases). This CDR3 has 15 residues. V was shortened by 3 bases and J by 0 bases, with 13 bases between the two germline ends. From germline, CDR1 is DFQATT and CDR2 SNEGSKA (reference sequence).

The chain recombines TRBV7-8 with TRBJ2-5, with a tentative D call TRBD2 (6 bases). The germline V gene has CDR1 SGHVS and CDR2 FQNEAQ. This CDR3 contains 15 residues. The V and J ends lost 3 bases and 2 bases respectively, with 13 bases between them. The CDR3 loop is CASSFYTRGQETQYF. DNA for the CDR3: TGTGCCAGCAGCTTTTATACTCGGGGGCAAGAGACCCAGTACTTC.

The rearrangement uses TRBV7-9 and TRBJ1-6; TRBD1 agrees at 7 bases. CDR3 length equals 14 residues. Germline V gives CDR1 SEHNR, CDR2 FQNEAQ (reference sequence). Trimming at V came to 7 bases and at J to 9 bases, leaving 9 bases not matched to a gene. The CDR3 DNA sequence: TGTGCCAGCATCCAAATGACAGGGCTTTCACCCCTCCACTTT. Amino acid sequence: CASIQMTGLSPLHF.

This clonotype is judged medium-sized. The DNA of the CDR3 is TGCAGTGCTAGACGGGGACAAAACACTGAAGCTTTCTTT. Encoded protein: CSARRGQNTEAFF. The chain combines TRBV20-1 with TRBJ1-1, with a tentative D call TRBD1 (6 bases). Germline CDR1 and CDR2: DFQATT and SNEGSKA (reference sequence). V lost 2 bases to trimming and J lost 2 bases, with 9 bases between them. CDR3 length: 13 residues.

Note on this clonotype: This may arise from a read error, as a much more abundant clone is one base away. The rearrangement uses TRBV7-8 and TRBJ2-1; 12 bases map to TRBD2. Germline V gene data show CDR1 as SGHVS and CDR2 as FQNEAQ. V lost 5 bases, J lost 4 bases, and 15 bases stayed unmatched. The CDR3 covers 19 residues. CDR3 protein: CASSPPGLAGTSKYNEQFF. For the CDR3, the DNA is TGTGCCAGCAGCCCGCCCGGACTAGCGGGAACCTCTAAGTACAATGAGCAGTTCTTC.

By share, this clonotype ranks as medium-sized. The chain couples TRBV11-2 to TRBJ2-1; 9 bases map to TRBD2. Germline trimming cut 5 bases from V and 2 bases from J; bases unmatched to any gene: 10. The CDR3 is 17 amino acids. Germline V lookup: CDR1 SGHAT, CDR2 FQNNGV. CDR3 DNA sequence: TGTGCCAGCAGCCCGGCTTTTGGCGGGAGGGCCTACAATGAGCAGTTCTTC. It yields the protein CASSPAFGGRAYNEQFF.

The table lists this clonotype with a few counts. The chain carries TRBV4-1 and TRBJ1-2; D is ambiguous. Germline CDR1 reads MGHRA; CDR2 reads YSYEKL. The V gene lost 2 bases and the J gene lost 5 bases, with 12 bases spanning the gap. The CDR3 runs to 14 residues. CDR3 in DNA: TGCGCCAGCAGCCAAACTTGGCTTTATTATGGCTACACCTTC. Its translation is CASSQTWLYYGYTF.